The entry below describes one T cell receptor (beta chain). This sample is drawn from a study of blood T cell repertoires in COVID-19. Background on the study: Spain, Italy and the United States supplied samples that represented acute and convalescent COVID-19. T cells, B-cell-depleted T cells, or PBMCs supplied cDNA or gDNA.

The authors' processing: Scientists estimated how many nucleated cells there were by amplifying reference gene primers. Clones were read by immunoSEQ multiplex PCR, and TCRdb kept only the in-frame ones, dropping some. Clone size and the V and J calls come from that table; the DNA yielded D and trimming. The sample yields tens of thousands of clones, 88% seen once. V shed 4 bases, J shed 2 bases, and the junction held 6 bases outside the gene matches. The CDR3 is 15 residues long. From germline, CDR1 is SEHNR and CDR2 FQNEAQ (reference sequence). This chain links TRBV7-9 with TRBJ2-3; TRBD2 matches at 7 bases. What was sequenced was peripheral blood. This receptor was taken from a human donor in a cohort sampled during active COVID-19. In nucleotides, the CDR3 is TGTGCCAGCAGCTCGTGGCTAGCGGACACAGATACGCAGTATTTT. Its protein product is CASSSWLADTDTQYF.